Sequencing of this T cell receptor (beta chain) was carried out in a study of read filtering for tumor transcriptome and immune sequencing (dated by TCRdb to about 2020). In terms of the full investigation: The cohort consisted of approximately 16 male and some 15 female patients, with a mean age of about 64 years and an age range of roughly 45 to 85. By revised international staging, about 8 patients were R-ISS I, approximately 15 were R-ISS II and over five were R-ISS III. Whole-transcriptome libraries were prepared with the TruSeq RNA Access Library Prep Kit after DNase treatment. TCR-region mapped reads per sample ranged from about 3.5 to 11 million with IR-seq versus only about 75 to 1,400 with RNA-seq. TCR repertoires obtained by targeted immune repertoire sequencing and by bulk whole-transcriptome sequencing performed on the same bone marrow samples were compared. One main goal was a read-filtering strategy for immune repertoire data, in particular deciding whether clonotypes backed by only one read should be removed.

Reading from cysteine to phenylalanine, the CDR3 counts 14 amino acids. The retained sequence is limited to the CDR3, 42 bases, with the frame set at the first base. Compared with germline, V lacks 3 bases and J lacks 8 bases; bases without a gene match: 4. The germline V gene provides CDR1 KGHDR and CDR2 SFDVKD. Bone marrow was sampled from every patient at the time of active disease. Bone marrow mononuclear cells were isolated by Ficoll-Hypaque density gradient centrifugation. CD138-negative cells were obtained by negative selection after labeling with CD138 magnetic microbeads on a MACS separator, removing myeloma plasma cells. Flow cytometry on an Attune NxT with CD138 antibodies was used to check the purity of the isolated cells. TRIzol reagent was used to extract total RNA, which was then quantified with a NanoDrop spectrophotometer. For each patient, paired RNA-seq and IR-seq were run on the CD138-negative bone marrow sample from that patient.

This clonotype was recorded at least ten times. What antigen it recognizes has not been identified. No base-level quality is on record; no much larger clone is a single base apart. TCR libraries were built from roughly 400 ng RNA with the Immunoverse kit, using molecular barcoded adaptors covering alpha/delta and beta/gamma chains. TCR library preparation used the same RNA that went into transcriptome sequencing. Sequencing of TCR libraries was carried out on an Illumina HiSeq 4000 with 2 x 150 cycles. For the original study's pipeline: MiXCR aligned TCR reads to human V, D, J and C references and assembled the aligned reads into CDR3 clonotypes, with quality filtering and error correction included. The tcR package in R was used to analyze clonotype counts and gene usage diversity. Raw mapping reads were checked after the RNA-seq reads had been mapped by STAR aligner version 2.5.3a onto the human GRCh37 genome. To test how sequencing depth affects detected clonotypes, IR-seq fastq files were randomly downsampled with Seqtk 1.3. TCRdb trimmed the raw reads at Q25, called clones with MiXCR and kept productive beta chains. For every CDR3 protein sequence, its rows merge into one entry that carries the most common genes and DNA. The V and J calls and clone size come from TCRdb's table, not from the authors' own analysis. The sample table lists over 35,000 distinct CDR3 sequences, around an eighth of them with a count of one. About 32% of the sample lies in the top ten.

Study-wide findings and limitations: In IR-seq, single-read clonotypes were around four fifths of clonotypes but about 3.5% of total reads; in RNA-seq they were roughly 73% of clonotypes and approximately 40% of reads. IR-seq captured clonotypes at much higher depth and more reliably than RNA-seq, and smaller IR-seq throughput sufficed to identify most shared clonotypes. The sorted CD138-negative fraction was a mixed bone marrow immune population, not purified T cells. Removing single-read clonotypes increased the correlation between IR-seq and RNA-seq shared clonotype proportions.

The chain was built from TRBV24-1 and TRBJ2-1; 9 junctional bases match TRBD2. This clonotype was obtained from a donor at least 40 years old with multiple myeloma. Input material: a population of CD138-negative cells sorted from bone marrow. In the paper's terms, the cell subset or site label means: bone marrow mononuclear cells depleted of CD138+ plasma/myeloma cells by negative magnetic selection. The nucleotides read TGTGCCACCAGTGATAAAGCGGGAGGCTATGAGCAGTTCTTC. Its protein product is CATSDKAGGYEQFF.